This paragraph covers one T cell receptor (beta chain) sequence. Its antigen is unidentified. The naive CD8 population came from CD45RO-negative cells selected for CCR7, without terminally differentiated effector memory CD45RA+ cells. Methods used by the authors: Filtering differed for immunoSEQ, which gave only junction sequences without quality scores. Sequencing used immunoSEQ multiplex PCR; TCRdb keeps in-frame clones, though not all of them. V, J and clone size reflect that table, while D and trimming were determined from the DNA. The sample lists some 2 million clones; roughly 94% were seen once. CDR1 and CDR2 (germline): SGHTA, FQGNSA. Trimming left V 3 bases short and J 2 bases short, with 5 bases between. The CDR3 consists of 14 residues. This sample was taken from a study of shared clonotypes between healthy human individuals. General observations from the study: Inspection by rarefaction showed sorted-subset sequencing to be incomplete despite large depth.

The chain is built from TRBV7-2 and TRBJ2-6, with no clear D. Sequencing was done on a sample of naive CD8+ T cells sorted from blood. This clonotype was obtained from a man between 18 and 35 years old in good health. This CDR3 reads CASSLVPGANVLTF. The CDR3, as DNA: TGTGCCAGCAGCTTGGTACCTGGGGCCAACGTCCTGACTTTC.